This T cell receptor (beta chain) was identified in a study of blood T cells in healthy people across ages. Findings of the study overall: Reliance upon unsorted PBMCs precluded definitive naive versus antigen-experienced comparison. In long-lived donors, naive CD4+ cell counts and diversity exceeded those of aged donors.

Using a J-beta primer mix together with a sample-barcoded 5' primer, a second PCR was run for roughly 6 to 12 cycles. TCRdb re-called the 5' RACE reads with MiXCR, one entry per CDR3 protein. Counted here are around 1.7 million distinct CDR3 sequences, approximately 28% occurring once; the ten biggest clones make up 7.7%. Comments on this clonotype: What it binds is unknown.

The CDR3 runs to 14 residues. V lost 3 bases, J lost 8 bases, and 18 bases lay in between. The V gene's germline CDR1 is SQVTM and CDR2 ANQGSEA. Caucasian individuals from Russia who were healthy and aged about 6 to 90 acted as donors. Each sample yielded at least 6 million isolated PBMCs. The rearrangement links TRBV29-1 to TRBJ2-3; D is perhaps TRBD2 (5 bases). This TCR was sampled from a woman aged 25 to 39 in good health. Material for sequencing was blood. CDR3 bases: TGCAGCGTTGAGGGCTTCACCGGGGAAGGTACGCAGTATTTT. Amino acids: CSVEGFTGEGTQYF.